These T cell receptor beta chains were read from a single sample in a study of shared clonotypes between healthy human individuals. TCRdb's table, derived via immunoSEQ multiplex PCR, lists solely in-frame clones and lacks some. This sample yields 75,000 to 100,000 clones, of which around 47% are seen a single time; approximately 16% belongs to the top ten. The source material was PBMCs. The source is a woman aged 35 to 49 in good health. Some clones in this sample may be carry-over from other donors' samples. The CDR3 runs from the conserved cysteine through the conserved F or W. The D gene is left open where the match is weak. Clone sizes are given selectively: once, few, many, or a class where the clone is expanded.

>many|TRBV11-2|TRBJ2-1|TRBD2
CASSLGRKIAGGSYNEQFF
TGTGCCAGCAGCTTAGGGAGGAAAATAGCGGGGGGATCCTACAATGAGCAGTTCTTC
>NA|TRBV28|TRBJ1-1|TRBD1
CASSPQTGGLSEAFF
TGTGCCAGCAGTCCACAGACAGGGGGGCTTTCTGAAGCTTTCTTT
>NA|TRBV10-3|TRBJ2-1|TRBD2
CAISLADNEQFF
TGTGCCATCAGTCTAGCGGACAATGAGCAGTTCTTC
>NA|TRBV28|TRBJ2-1|NA
CASSLDSYSEQFF
TGTGCCAGCAGTTTGGACTCTTACAGTGAGCAGTTCTTC
>few|TRBV5-1|TRBJ2-1|TRBD2
CASSFLAGDNEQFF
TGCGCCAGCAGCTTTCTAGCGGGAGACAATGAGCAGTTCTTC
>NA|TRBV2|TRBJ1-5|NA
CASSKEQGGGQPQHF
TGTGCCAGCAGTAAAGAACAGGGAGGCGGTCAGCCCCAGCATTTT
>NA|TRBV7-9|TRBJ2-6|TRBD2
CASTPIRAGRSGANVLTF
TGTGCCAGCACCCCAATCAGAGCGGGGAGATCTGGGGCCAACGTCCTGACTTTC
>few|TRBV15|TRBJ1-2|TRBD1
CATSRRQGTPGGYTF
TGTGCCACCAGCAGGAGACAGGGAACCCCGGGGGGCTACACCTTC
>NA|TRBV4-2|TRBJ2-7|TRBD2
CASSQDSGRAYEQYF
TGTGCCAGCAGCCAAGATAGCGGGAGGGCCTACGAGCAGTACTTC
>few|TRBV5-4|TRBJ2-1|TRBD2
CASSLALAGEVREQFF
TGTGCCAGCAGTTTGGCACTAGCGGGAGAGGTGCGAGAGCAGTTCTTC
>NA|TRBV15|TRBJ2-1|NA
CATSRDAQSSYNEQFF
TGTGCCACCAGCAGAGATGCTCAAAGCTCCTACAATGAGCAGTTCTTC
>NA|TRBV7-3|TRBJ1-3|NA
CASQRDGGNTIYF
TGTGCCAGCCAGCGGGACGGCGGAAACACCATATATTTT
>many|TRBV6-5|TRBJ2-7|TRBD2
CASTSLGAGASEQYF
TGTGCCAGCACCTCTTTAGGAGCGGGAGCGTCCGAGCAGTACTTC
>few|TRBV6-1|TRBJ2-7|TRBD1
CASSSDRGLWYEQYF
TGTGCCAGCAGCTCGGACAGGGGGCTTTGGTACGAGCAGTACTTC
>NA|TRBV7-2|TRBJ2-5|TRBD2
CASSSSGLKTQYF
TGTGCCAGCAGCTCCTCGGGACTAAAGACCCAGTACTTC
>NA|TRBV7-2|TRBJ1-2|NA
CASSLVGGAGYGYTF
TGTGCCAGCAGCTTAGTCGGGGGCGCGGGCTATGGCTACACCTTC
>NA|TRBV20-1|TRBJ2-7|NA
CSAVDDYEQYF
TGCAGTGCTGTGGACGACTACGAGCAGTACTTC
>once|TRBV19|TRBJ2-5|NA
CASSIQSGETQYF
TGTGCCAGTAGTATACAAAGCGGGGAGACCCAGTACTTC
>NA|TRBV7-6|TRBJ2-1|NA
CASSLNRERAQFF
TGTGCCAGCAGCCTCAACAGGGAGCGTGCGCAGTTCTTC
>many|TRBV30|TRBJ2-2|NA
CAWSPLDLITGELFF
TGTGCCTGGAGCCCCTTAGATTTGATCACCGGGGAGCTGTTTTTT
>many|TRBV25-1|TRBJ2-1|TRBD2
CASSYRREVPNEQFF
TGTGCCAGCAGTTACAGGCGGGAGGTTCCCAATGAGCAGTTCTTC
>few|TRBV5-1|TRBJ2-3|TRBD2
CASSLGDYTDTQYF
TGCGCCAGCAGCTTGGGGGACTATACAGATACGCAGTATTTT
>many|TRBV7-2|TRBJ2-2|TRBD2
CASSPGTSGLTGELFF
TGTGCCAGCAGCCCTGGGACTAGCGGTTTGACCGGGGAGCTGTTTTTT
>few|TRBV27|TRBJ1-6|NA
CASSAGSYNSPLHF
TGTGCCAGCAGTGCCGGCTCCTATAATTCACCCCTCCACTTT
>many|TRBV6-5|TRBJ1-1|NA
CASSRTENTEAFF
TGTGCCAGCAGTCGAACAGAGAACACTGAAGCTTTCTTT
>NA|TRBV7-9|TRBJ2-3|NA
CASSLSGDTDTQYF
TGTGCCAGCAGCCTATCAGGGGATACAGATACGCAGTATTTT
>NA|TRBV7-9|TRBJ2-7|NA
CASSLVLDSISYEQYF
TGTGCCAGCAGCTTAGTCCTGGACAGTATCTCCTACGAGCAGTACTTC
>medium-sized|TRBV27|TRBJ2-5|TRBD2
CASSKFGLAGQETQYF
TGTGCCAGCAGTAAATTCGGACTAGCTGGCCAAGAGACCCAGTACTTC
>many|TRBV28|TRBJ2-4|NA
CASSPRSGGAKNIQYF
TGTGCCAGCAGCCCTCGGAGTGGGGGCGCAAAAAACATTCAGTACTTC
>NA|TRBV27|TRBJ2-5|NA
CASSLTELETQYF
TGTGCCAGCAGCCTCACTGAATTAGAGACCCAGTACTTC
>NA|TRBV30|TRBJ2-4|NA
CAWSRQGDIQYF
TGTGCCTGGAGTAGGCAGGGAGACATTCAGTACTTC
>NA|TRBV5-4|TRBJ2-5|NA
CASSPLGGGGETQYF
TGTGCCAGCAGCCCCCTCGGAGGGGGCGGAGAGACCCAGTACTTC
>many|TRBV15|TRBJ2-1|NA
CATSRDRSPEQFF
TGTGCCACCAGCAGAGATCGATCCCCTGAGCAGTTCTTC
>few|TRBV2|TRBJ2-5|NA
CASSRAQETQYF
TGTGCCAGCAGTCGCGCCCAGGAGACCCAGTACTTC
>NA|TRBV18|TRBJ2-3|NA
CASSSNRNTDTQYF
TGTGCCAGCAGTAGCAACAGGAACACAGATACGCAGTATTTT
>NA|TRBV28|TRBJ1-4|TRBD1
CASSDRGRDEKLFF
TGTGCCAGCAGTGACAGGGGGCGTGATGAAAAACTGTTTTTT
>NA|TRBV6-9|TRBJ1-1|NA
CASRTVPEAFF
TGTGCCAGCAGGACAGTTCCTGAAGCTTTCTTT
>NA|TRBV5-1|TRBJ2-3|NA
CASSLFGLGQNTDTQYF
TGCGCCAGCAGCTTGTTCGGGTTAGGACAGAACACAGATACGCAGTATTTT
>NA|TRBV20-1|TRBJ2-3|NA
CSAATDTQYF
TGCAGTGCCGCTACAGATACGCAGTATTTT
>many|TRBV11-2|TRBJ1-3|NA
CASSSMSRANTIYF
TGTGCCAGCAGCTCTATGTCCAGGGCGAACACCATATATTTT
>few|TRBV15|TRBJ2-1|NA
CATSRELGSVGRWQFF
TGTGCCACCAGCAGAGAGTTGGGTAGCGTGGGACGGTGGCAGTTCTTC
>NA|TRBV5-1|TRBJ2-7|NA
CASSLATAGPISYEQYF
TGCGCCAGCAGCTTGGCGACAGCGGGCCCCATCTCCTACGAGCAGTACTTC
>NA|TRBV30|TRBJ2-3|NA
CACPRGDTQYF
TGTGCCTGTCCTAGAGGGGATACGCAGTATTTT
>NA|TRBV19|TRBJ1-5|NA
CASRQRGDGQPQHF
TGTGCCAGTAGGCAAAGGGGGGACGGTCAGCCCCAGCATTTT
>few|TRBV4-2|TRBJ2-7|NA
CASSQGWDSAYEQYF
TGTGCCAGCAGCCAAGGGTGGGACTCAGCCTACGAGCAGTACTTC
>NA|TRBV2|TRBJ2-5|NA
CASTKIREETQYF
TGTGCCAGTACCAAGATCCGGGAGGAGACCCAGTACTTC